This TCR beta chain stems from a study of T cells in tumors after PD-1 blockade. At the level of the study: Patients received pembrolizumab 200 mg every 3 weeks or cemiplimab 350 mg every 2 weeks. During anti-PD-1 treatment, some patients continued daily vismodegib 150 mg.

The data were produced by immunoSEQ multiplex PCR, yet TCRdb's version contains in-frame clones alone and is incomplete. This repertoire shows roughly 9,300 clones, 55% to 65% found once; its top ten account for roughly 4.7%. CDR1 is SQVTM, CDR2 ANQGSEA, per germline. The CDR3 contains 15 residues. V trimming: 3 bases; J trimming: 2 bases; junction bases outside the gene matches: 9. General study findings and limits: Some novel exhausted tumor clones appeared in pre-treatment blood, suggesting peripheral recruitment. Most post-therapy expanded exhausted CD8+ clones were new, undetected before treatment.

This clone was seen a handful of times. What it binds is not known. Sequencing used tumor tissue, obtained after anti-PD-1 treatment. The receptor was derived from a human donor with basal cell carcinoma. This rearrangement joins TRBV29-1 to TRBJ1-2, with TRBD1 identical over 7 bases. The CDR3 here is CSVDSPDRANYGYTF. CDR3 coding DNA: TGCAGCGTTGATTCCCCCGACAGGGCGAACTATGGCTACACCTTC.